Listed here are 21 T cell receptor beta chains from one sample, sequenced in a study of human T cells and chemical hapten exposure. Each CDR3 protein gets one entry after TCRdb re-called the RACE reads with MiXCR. The sample lists approximately 100,000 distinct CDR3 sequences, roughly 12% occurring once. Described time point: pre-sensitization, week 0. Treatment described: therapeutic diphenylcyclopropenone sensitization with weekly scalp DPC. The specimen comprised whole blood, sampled in connection with sensitization to the hapten diphenylcyclopropenone (DPC). All receptors come from a woman aged 45 to 65 with alopecia areata. Some clones in this sample may be carry-over from other donors' samples.

This clonotype was recorded at least ten times. The chain combines TRBV7-9 with TRBJ1-6; 7 bases line up with TRBD1. Losses at the gene ends were 4 bases for V and 7 bases for J; bases not matched to a gene: 4. Germline assignment: CDR1 SEHNR and CDR2 FQNEAQ (reference sequence). The CDR3 contains 14 residues. The CDR3 DNA sequence: TGTGCCAGCAGCTCCCAGGGGGACAATTCACCCCTCCACTTT. Protein sequence: CASSSQGDNSPLHF.

The chain recombines TRBV5-1 with TRBJ2-3; tentatively, D is TRBD1 (6 bases). Germline values: CDR1 SGHRS, CDR2 YFSETQ. Trimming stripped 2 bases from V and 2 bases from J, with 15 bases between. The CDR3 loop spans 16 amino acids. The CDR3 DNA follows: TGCGCCAGCAGCTTACAGGGTCCCCCTCTCACAGATACGCAGTATTTT. Amino acids: CASSLQGPPLTDTQYF. Supplemented by reference TRBV5-1 and TRBJ2-3, the full variable domain reads KAGVTQTPRYLIKTRGQQVTLSCSPISGHRSVSWYQQTPGQGLQFLFEYFSETQRNKGNFPGRFSGRQFSNSRSEMNVSTLELGDSALYLCASSLQGPPLTDTQYFGPGTRLTVL.

This clonotype has at least ten counts. For the CDR3, the DNA is TGCAGTGCTAGCCCTGGACGGGTAGATCAGCCCCAGCATTTT. It is translated as CSASPGRVDQPQHF. The chain is built from TRBV20-1 and TRBJ1-5; D uncertain. The CDR3 sequence is 14 residues long. The V and J ends lost 3 bases and 5 bases respectively, with 14 bases between them. The germline CDR1 and CDR2 sequences are DFQATT and SNEGSKA (reference sequence).

This clonotype occurred a few times. The rearrangement joins TRBV20-1 to TRBJ1-5, with TRBD1 as a possible D gene (6 bases). Trimming took 5 bases from V and 7 from J, leaving 21 bases between them. The CDR3 length is 15 residues. Germline V gene lookup returns CDR1 DFQATT and CDR2 SNEGSKA (reference sequence). CDR3 protein: CSAALTGQGWQPQHF. The CDR3 nucleotides read TGCAGTGCTGCGCTCACAGGGCAGGGATGGCAGCCCCAGCATTTT.

This chain uses TRBV3-1 with TRBJ2-7; D remains ambiguous. Germline lookup yields CDR1 LGHDT and CDR2 YNNKEL (reference sequence). The CDR3 is 13 amino acids. Trimming took 3 bases from V and 0 from J, leaving 6 bases between them. CDR3 protein: CASSHDYSYEQYF. In DNA, the CDR3 is TGTGCCAGCAGCCACGATTACTCCTACGAGCAGTACTTC.

This clonotype occurred many times. This chain links TRBV6-6 with TRBJ2-7; the D gene is possibly TRBD1 (5 bases). The germline V and J ends were trimmed by 5 bases and 6 bases, with 8 bases remaining between them. This CDR3 comprises 11 residues. Germline V gives CDR1 MNHNY, CDR2 SVGAGI (reference sequence). The CDR3 protein is CASSPGSEQYF. The CDR3 DNA sequence: TGTGCCAGCAGTCCAGGGTCCGAGCAGTACTTC.

There are many counts of this clonotype. This rearrangement joins TRBV29-1 to TRBJ2-7; D may be TRBD2 (7 bases). This CDR3 region has 13 residues. The germline gives CDR1 SQVTM, CDR2 ANQGSEA. Trimming removed 5 bases at V and 3 bases at J, with 14 bases between. The CDR3 coding sequence is TGCAGCGTTTGGGGGGGGCGAGGCTACGAGCAGTACTTC. Protein: CSVWGGRGYEQYF.

J is TRBJ1-1 and V is TRBV28; D remains unclear. With 3 bases removed from V and 7 bases from J, the gap between germline ends came to 6 bases. Germline CDR1 MDHEN, CDR2 SYDVKM. The CDR3 spans 11 residues. The CDR3 bases are TGTGCCAGCAGTTTGTACAGTGAAGCTTTCTTT. Translating gives CASSLYSEAFF.

This clonotype was recorded a few times. The chain is built from TRBV7-2 and TRBJ2-7; tentatively, D is TRBD2 (6 bases). This CDR3 is 14 amino acids long. Trimming took off 5 bases at V and 3 bases at J, with 14 bases between the two ends. Per the germline V gene, CDR1 is SGHTA and CDR2 is FQGNSA. For the CDR3, the DNA is TGTGCCAGCAGCCCCCAGAGCGGGCGCTACGAGCAGTACTTC. Amino acid sequence: CASSPQSGRYEQYF.

This clonotype was observed many times. The chain couples TRBV6-1 to TRBJ2-7, with TRBD2 matching 8 bases. Germline-derived CDR1 and CDR2 are MNHNS and SASEGT. The CDR3 is 15 amino acids. J gave up 6 bases and V 8 bases, and 15 bases lay outside the gene matches. In DNA, the CDR3 is TGTGCCAGCTCCCGGACCTGGCGGGAGGTGATCGAGCAGTACTTC. This sequence encodes CASSRTWREVIEQYF.

There are many counts of this clonotype. The chain is built from TRBV4-1 and TRBJ2-7; D is perhaps TRBD1 (7 bases). The V and J ends lost 3 bases and 4 bases respectively, with 16 bases between them. Germline V lookup: CDR1 MGHRA, CDR2 YSYEKL. CDR3 size: 15 residues. CDR3 loop: CASSQPRRGRYEQYF. The CDR3 DNA follows: TGCGCCAGCAGCCAGCCACGGAGGGGGCGATACGAGCAGTACTTC.

The sample holds many counts of this clonotype. The chain uses TRBV27 and TRBJ2-7; 7 bases fit TRBD1. CDR1 is MNHEY and CDR2 is SMNVEV in the germline V gene (reference sequence). Germline trimming cut 8 bases from V and 3 bases from J; bases unmatched to any gene: 4. The CDR3 length is 12 residues. The CDR3 sequence is CASGDSVYEQYF. For the CDR3, the DNA is TGTGCCAGCGGGGACAGCGTCTACGAGCAGTACTTC.

This chain joins TRBV12-3 or TRBV12-4 and TRBJ1-5, with D hard to call. The CDR3 consists of 12 residues. The V end lost 7 bases, the J end lost 5 bases, and 9 bases lay between the germline ends. The CDR3 loop reads CASNNRDQPQHF. The CDR3 region has the DNA TGTGCCAGCAACAATCGGGATCAGCCCCAGCATTTT.

This clonotype came up a few times. J is TRBJ2-7 and V is TRBV4-1, with a weak D call TRBD1 (6 bases). The CDR3 extends over 14 amino acids. The ends were cut back, 4 bases at V and 2 bases at J, with 12 bases in the middle. Germline lookup yields CDR1 MGHRA and CDR2 YSYEKL. The CDR3 DNA sequence: TGCGCCAGCAGCCGACAAACAGGGCCCTACGAGCAGTACTTC. Amino acids: CASSRQTGPYEQYF.

The rearrangement joins TRBV28 to TRBJ1-5; TRBD1 matches 7 bases. J lost 4 bases, V lost 8 bases, and 14 bases had no gene match. Germline V CDR1 and CDR2: MDHEN, SYDVKM. The CDR3 covers 16 residues. CDR3 DNA sequence: TGTGCCAGCCGGTCGGTACGGACAGGAGGAAATCAGCCCCAGCATTTT. Its translation is CASRSVRTGGNQPQHF.

This chain links TRBV3-1 with TRBJ2-7, with 13 bases fitting TRBD2. The CDR3 is 14 amino acids. With 4 bases clipped from V and 4 bases from J, the junction kept 1 base outside the gene matches. Germline CDR1 and CDR2: LGHDT and YNNKEL (reference sequence). CDR3 sequence (DNA): TGTGCCAGCAGCCTACTAGCGGGGGGGTACGAGCAGTACTTC. It translates to CASSLLAGGYEQYF.

This chain links TRBV28 with TRBJ2-7; 8 positions match TRBD1. The CDR3 length is 16 residues. V dropped 4 bases and J dropped 1; count of bases not matched to a gene: 9. Germline CDR1 is MDHEN and CDR2 is SYDVKM. CDR3 in DNA: TGTGCCAGCAGTTCCCCGGCGACAGGGGATTCCTACGAGCAGTACTTC. As protein: CASSSPATGDSYEQYF.

CDR3 DNA sequence: TGCGCCAGCAGCCGCAGACCTTTCGAGGACGAGCAGTACTTC. It codes for CASSRRPFEDEQYF. The V gene is TRBV4-1, the J gene TRBJ2-7; no clear D gene. The germline V gene encodes CDR1 MGHRA and CDR2 YSYEKL. Trimming cost V 4 bases and J 5 bases, with 15 bases left between them. The CDR3 contains 14 residues.

This clonotype was detected a few times. V usage is TRBV12-3 or TRBV12-4 and J usage is TRBJ1-1; unclear D gene. This CDR3 is built from 14 residues. With 5 bases removed from V and 2 bases from J, the gap between germline ends came to 12 bases. CDR3 sequence (DNA): TGTGCCAGCAGTCTTAGCGTTGCAAACACTGAAGCTTTCTTT. This encodes CASSLSVANTEAFF.

This clonotype was observed a few times. V usage is TRBV29-1 and J usage is TRBJ2-5, with unresolved D. With 6 bases removed from V and 0 bases from J, the gap between germline ends came to 8 bases. The length of the CDR3 is 12 residues. CDR1 is SQVTM and CDR2 is ANQGSEA in the germline V gene. The chain's CDR3 is CSVNQNQETQYF. In DNA form, the CDR3 reads TGCAGCGTCAACCAAAACCAAGAGACCCAGTACTTC.

V and J are TRBV20-1 and TRBJ2-3; the match to TRBD1 covers 8 bases. Germline trimming cut 5 bases from V and 1 base from J; bases unmatched to any gene: 8. Germline CDR1 and CDR2: DFQATT and SNEGSKA (reference sequence). The length of the CDR3 is 15 residues. The CDR3 here is CSADPRGLGTDTQYF. The CDR3 DNA reads as TGCAGTGCTGACCCCAGGGGGCTAGGCACAGATACGCAGTATTTT.